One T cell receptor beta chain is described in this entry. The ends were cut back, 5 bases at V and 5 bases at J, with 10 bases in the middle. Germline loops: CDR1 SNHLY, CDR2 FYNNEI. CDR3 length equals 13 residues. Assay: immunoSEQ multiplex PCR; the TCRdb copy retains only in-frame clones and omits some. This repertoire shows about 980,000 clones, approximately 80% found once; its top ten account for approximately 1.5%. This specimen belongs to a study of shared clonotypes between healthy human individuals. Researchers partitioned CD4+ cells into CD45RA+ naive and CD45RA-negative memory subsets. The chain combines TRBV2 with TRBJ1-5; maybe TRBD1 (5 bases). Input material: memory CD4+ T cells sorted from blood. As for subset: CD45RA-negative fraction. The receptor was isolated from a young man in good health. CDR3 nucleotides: TGTGCCAGCAGTCCCGGGACGTATCAGCCCCAGCATTTT. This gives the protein CASSPGTYQPQHF. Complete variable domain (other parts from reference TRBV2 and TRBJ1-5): EPEVTQTPSHQVTQMGQEVILRCVPISNHLYFYWYRQILGQKVEFLVSFYNNEISEKSEIFDDQFSVERPDGSNFTLKIRSTKLEDSAMYFCASSPGTYQPQHFGDGTRLSIL.